The present TCR beta chain was sequenced within a study of blood T cell repertoires in COVID-19. Participants' own reports of clinical history determined their cohort assignment. TCRdb's table, derived via immunoSEQ multiplex PCR, lists solely in-frame clones and lacks some. The repertoire consists of some 400,000 clones, with around 87% occurring once and the leading ten covering 1% to 1.5%. The CDR3 sequence is 13 residues long. Germline CDR1 reads SEHNR; CDR2 reads FQNEAQ (reference sequence). The V end lost 5 bases, the J end lost 4 bases, and 9 bases lay between the germline ends. Points on this clone: Other DNA sequences in this sample translate to the same CDR3.

The sample taken for sequencing was PBMCs or T cells enriched from blood (not recorded which). The V and J genes are TRBV7-9 and TRBJ1-5; D uncertain. The clonotype comes from a young man who had recovered from COVID-19. CDR3 protein: CASSPTGNQPQHF. The DNA of the CDR3 is TGTGCCAGCAGCCCGACGGGGAATCAGCCCCAGCATTTT. The entire variable domain, with the rest obtained from reference TRBV7-9 and TRBJ1-5, is as follows: DTGVSQNPRHKITKRGQNVTFRCDPISEHNRLYWYRQTLGQGPEFLTYFQNEAQLEKSRLLSDRFSAERPKGSFSTLEIQRTEQGDSAMYLCASSPTGNQPQHFGDGTRLSIL.